This is a list of T cell receptor beta chains from one sample in a study of OX40 agonist ivuxolimab in advanced cancers. Sequenced by immunoSEQ multiplex PCR; TCRdb stores in-frame clones only, minus some. Among tens of thousands of clones listed, roughly 89% were seen once. This sample comprised CD4+ or CD8+ T cells sorted from blood, obtained in a trial of the OX40 agonist ivuxolimab. The receptors here all came from an adult with an advanced solid tumor such as melanoma, head and neck, liver or kidney cancer. Each CDR3 is given with its conserved first and last residue. The order of the fields is V gene, D gene, J gene, clone size, CDR3 DNA, CDR3 protein. A D gene is named only where the DNA matches it firmly. Size values are once, few and many counts, or a class for expanded clones, and some rows have none.

V: TRBV11-2; D: .; J: TRBJ2-7; size: few; DNA: TGTGCCAGCAGCTTCGGCGGAAGCTACGAGCAGTACTTC; CDR3: CASSFGGSYEQYF
V: TRBV9; D: .; J: TRBJ2-1; size: .; DNA: TGTGCCAGCAGCGCAGGACACTACAATGAGCAGTTCTTC; CDR3: CASSAGHYNEQFF
V: TRBV27; D: .; J: TRBJ2-7; size: .; DNA: TGTGCCAGCAGTTTATGGGGGGCCAGGGAGGAGCAGTACTTC; CDR3: CASSLWGAREEQYF
V: TRBV27; D: .; J: TRBJ2-1; size: .; DNA: TGTGCCAGCAGTTTATCGAGCGGTGAGCAGTTCTTC; CDR3: CASSLSSGEQFF
V: TRBV6-5; D: TRBD1; J: TRBJ2-7; size: .; DNA: TGTGCCAGCAGCGAGACAGGGGGCACCTACGAGCAGTACTTC; CDR3: CASSETGGTYEQYF
V: TRBV11-1; D: .; J: TRBJ1-1; size: .; DNA: TGTGCCAGCAGCTTACGATTCGGGGAAGGGAACACTGAAGCTTTCTTT; CDR3: CASSLRFGEGNTEAFF
V: TRBV29-1; D: .; J: TRBJ1-2; size: .; DNA: TGCAGCGTTGAGTCCGCTAACTATGGCTACACCTTC; CDR3: CSVESANYGYTF
V: TRBV5-4; D: .; J: TRBJ1-2; size: .; DNA: TGTGCCAGCACCCTTTCCGGCAGGGCCCATGGCTACACCTTC; CDR3: CASTLSGRAHGYTF
V: TRBV7-3; D: .; J: TRBJ2-2; size: few; DNA: TGTGCCAGCAGCCCAGGGGGGGCGGCCGGGGAGCTGTTTTTT; CDR3: CASSPGGAAGELFF
V: TRBV2; D: TRBD1; J: TRBJ1-5; size: .; DNA: TGTGCCAGCAGGGGGGACAGGGACAATCAGCCCCAGCATTTT; CDR3: CASRGDRDNQPQHF
V: TRBV30; D: .; J: TRBJ2-7; size: .; DNA: TGTGCCTGGAGCCGGGACAACCGAGAGGAGCAGTACTTC; CDR3: CAWSRDNREEQYF
V: TRBV5-1; D: .; J: TRBJ2-7; size: .; DNA: TGCGCCAGCAGCCCCGGGACGGCACAATACGAGCAGTACTTC; CDR3: CASSPGTAQYEQYF
V: TRBV10-1; D: TRBD2; J: TRBJ2-1; size: .; DNA: TGCGCCAGCAGTGGTTGGGCGGGAGGGCCAAATGAGCAGTTCTTC; CDR3: CASSGWAGGPNEQFF
V: TRBV28; D: .; J: TRBJ1-5; size: .; DNA: TGTGCCAGCAGTTTAGGGGGGGAGCCCCAGCATTTT; CDR3: CASSLGGEPQHF
V: TRBV29-1; D: .; J: TRBJ2-2; size: .; DNA: TGCAGCGTTTTCAGGGACACCGGGGAGCTGTTTTTT; CDR3: CSVFRDTGELFF
V: TRBV7-6; D: TRBD1; J: TRBJ1-2; size: .; DNA: TGTGCCAGCAGCCAGACAGGGGGCAGTGGCTACACCTTC; CDR3: CASSQTGGSGYTF
V: TRBV6-6; D: .; J: TRBJ1-1; size: .; DNA: TGTGCCAGCAGTTACCTTCCGGACCGGATGAACACTGAAGCTTTCTTT; CDR3: CASSYLPDRMNTEAFF
V: TRBV30; D: .; J: TRBJ1-4; size: .; DNA: TGTGCCTGCCCCCATAACTGGGGTGAAAAACTGTTTTTT; CDR3: CACPHNWGEKLFF
V: TRBV7-9; D: .; J: TRBJ2-3; size: .; DNA: TGTGCCAGCAGCTACCTTTTGGATACGCAGTATTTT; CDR3: CASSYLLDTQYF
V: TRBV11-3; D: .; J: TRBJ2-3; size: .; DNA: TGTGCCAGCAGCTTGATGGGCACAGATACGCAGTATTTT; CDR3: CASSLMGTDTQYF
V: TRBV7-3; D: .; J: TRBJ2-1; size: .; DNA: TGTGCCAGCAGCCTAGGGGTCAATGAGCAGTTCTTC; CDR3: CASSLGVNEQFF
V: TRBV6-1; D: .; J: TRBJ1-1; size: once; DNA: TGTGCCAGCAGTGAACGGGAGGGCTGGAACACTGAAGCTTTCTTT; CDR3: CASSEREGWNTEAFF
V: TRBV28; D: .; J: TRBJ2-2; size: .; DNA: TGTGCCAGCAGCTCCCTACAGCAGTTCCCCTTGAACACCGGGGAGCTGTTTTTT; CDR3: CASSSLQQFPLNTGELFF
V: TRBV27; D: TRBD2; J: TRBJ2-7; size: few; DNA: TGTGCCAGCAGTTTTGTGGGGGGGAGCGAGCAGTACTTC; CDR3: CASSFVGGSEQYF